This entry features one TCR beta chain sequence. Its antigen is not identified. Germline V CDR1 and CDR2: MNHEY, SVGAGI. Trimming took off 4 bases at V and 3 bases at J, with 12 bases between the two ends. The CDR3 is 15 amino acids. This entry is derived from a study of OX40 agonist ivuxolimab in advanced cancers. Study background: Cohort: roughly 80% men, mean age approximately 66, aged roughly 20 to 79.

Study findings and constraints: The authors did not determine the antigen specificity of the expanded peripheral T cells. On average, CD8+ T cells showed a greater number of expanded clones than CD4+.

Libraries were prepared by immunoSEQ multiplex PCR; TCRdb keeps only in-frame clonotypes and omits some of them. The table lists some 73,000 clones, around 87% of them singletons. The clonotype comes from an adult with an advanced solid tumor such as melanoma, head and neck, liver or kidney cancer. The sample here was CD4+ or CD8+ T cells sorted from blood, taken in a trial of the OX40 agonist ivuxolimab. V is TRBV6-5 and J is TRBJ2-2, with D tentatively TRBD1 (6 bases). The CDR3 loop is CASSFRGRDTGELFF. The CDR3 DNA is TGTGCCAGCAGTTTCAGGGGTAGGGACACCGGGGAGCTGTTTTTT.